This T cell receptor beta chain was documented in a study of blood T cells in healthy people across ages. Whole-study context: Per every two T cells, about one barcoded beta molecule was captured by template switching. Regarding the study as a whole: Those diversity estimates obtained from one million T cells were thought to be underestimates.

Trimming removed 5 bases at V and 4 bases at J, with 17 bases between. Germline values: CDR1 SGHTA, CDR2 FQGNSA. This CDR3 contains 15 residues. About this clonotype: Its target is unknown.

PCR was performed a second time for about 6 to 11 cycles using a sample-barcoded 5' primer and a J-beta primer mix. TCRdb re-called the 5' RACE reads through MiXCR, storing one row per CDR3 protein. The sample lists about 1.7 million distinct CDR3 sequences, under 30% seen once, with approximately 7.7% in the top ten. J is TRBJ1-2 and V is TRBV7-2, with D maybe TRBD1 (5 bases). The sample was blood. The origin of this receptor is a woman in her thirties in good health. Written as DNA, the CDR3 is TGTGCCAGCAGCCCGGGGGTACGGAACTTCTATGGCTACACCTTC. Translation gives CASSPGVRNFYGYTF.